The 18 T cell receptor beta chains given below trace back to one sample, sequenced in a study of OX40 agonist ivuxolimab in advanced cancers. The repertoire was sequenced with immunoSEQ multiplex PCR; TCRdb's copy has only in-frame clones and lacks some. The sample has approximately 60,000 clones, roughly 90% seen once. The material sequenced was CD4+ or CD8+ T cells sorted from blood, taken in a trial of the OX40 agonist ivuxolimab. The receptors were gathered from an adult with an advanced solid tumor such as melanoma, head and neck, liver or kidney cancer.

This chain joins TRBV7-8 and TRBJ1-2; no clear D gene. This CDR3 comprises 15 residues. CDR1 SGHVS and CDR2 FQNEAQ come from the germline V gene. The V gene lost 8 bases and the J gene lost 0 bases, with 16 bases spanning the gap. The CDR3 spells CASLSSGGSNYGYTF. CDR3 DNA sequence: TGTGCCAGCCTATCATCGGGAGGATCTAACTATGGCTACACCTTC.

This clone was picked up many times. The chain uses TRBV9 and TRBJ2-7, with 10 bases matching TRBD1. Germline V gives CDR1 SGDLS, CDR2 YYNGEE. The V gene end was trimmed by 4 bases and the J gene end by 2 bases; junction bases not matched to a gene: 15. This CDR3 region has 18 residues. The CDR3 protein is CASSPPRPGTGVPYEQYF. As DNA, the CDR3 is TGTGCCAGCAGCCCCCCCCGCCCGGGGACAGGGGTCCCCTACGAGCAGTACTTC.

The CDR3 DNA is TGTGCCAGCAGTGAGAGGGCACCAGAGACCCAGTACTTC. Translated, it gives CASSERAPETQYF. The genes are TRBV6-1 and TRBJ2-5; tentative D call: TRBD2 (5 bases). The CDR3 loop spans 13 amino acids. V lost 3 bases, J lost 4 bases, and 9 bases lay in between. The germline gives CDR1 MNHNS, CDR2 SASEGT.

This clone was recorded many times. The rearrangement joins TRBV19 to TRBJ1-5, with D perhaps TRBD1 (5 bases). Germline lookup yields CDR1 LNHDA and CDR2 SQIVND (reference sequence). The V end lost 3 bases, the J end lost 6 bases, and 15 bases lay between the germline ends. There are 15 residues in the CDR3. CDR3 in amino acids: CASSIEAGLSQPQHF. CDR3 nucleotide sequence: TGTGCCAGTAGTATCGAGGCAGGGCTCAGTCAGCCCCAGCATTTT.

The genes are TRBV27 and TRBJ2-2; TRBD1 matches 9 bases. The CDR3 totals 14 residues. Germline-derived CDR1 and CDR2 are MNHEY and SMNVEV (reference sequence). The ends lost 6 bases at V and 5 bases at J; junction bases unmatched: 4. The DNA for the CDR3 is TGTGCCAGCAGCCCGGACAGGGGTACCGGGGAGCTGTTTTTT. Translation: CASSPDRGTGELFF.

V gene TRBV11-1 combines with J gene TRBJ1-1, with D perhaps TRBD1 (5 bases). CDR1 and CDR2 (germline): SGHAT, FQDESV (reference sequence). V was cut by 0 bases and J by 5 bases, with 10 bases left in between. CDR3 length: 14 amino acids. CDR3 sequence (DNA): TGTGCCAGCAGCTTAGCGGGGGTTGGGACTGAAGCTTTCTTT. The encoded protein is CASSLAGVGTEAFF.

CDR3 sequence reads: CASSIFGVRQPQHF. The CDR3 nucleotides read TGTGCCAGTAGTATTTTTGGGGTCCGGCAGCCCCAGCATTTT. The V gene is TRBV19, the J gene TRBJ1-5; unclear D gene. The V end was cut by 3 bases, the J end by 7 bases, with 13 bases between. CDR1 and CDR2 (germline): LNHDA, SQIVND (reference sequence). CDR3 length equals 14 residues.

The sample holds one count of this clone. CDR3 amino acids: CASSTGTGWATGQFF. The CDR3 coding sequence is TGTGCCAGTAGTACCGGGACAGGGTGGGCGACTGGGCAGTTCTTC. The chain carries TRBV19 and TRBJ2-1; 9 positions agree with TRBD1. From germline, CDR1 is LNHDA and CDR2 SQIVND (reference sequence). CDR3 length equals 15 residues. V lost 4 bases and J lost 12; bases outside the gene matches: 13.

V and J are TRBV2 and TRBJ1-1; TRBD1 matches at 7 bases. This CDR3 comprises 15 residues. V was pared by 6 bases and J by 0 bases, with 7 bases of the junction left unmatched. Germline loops: CDR1 SNHLY, CDR2 FYNNEI. CDR3: CASSPQTGMNTEAFF. CDR3 nucleotide sequence: TGTGCCAGCAGCCCACAGACAGGGATGAACACTGAAGCTTTCTTT.

This clone was recorded only once. The V and J genes are TRBV13 and TRBJ1-2; D is undetermined. This CDR3 is 13 amino acids long. Trimming pared 0 bases from V and 7 bases from J, leaving 9 bases between. Germline lookup yields CDR1 PRHDT and CDR2 FYEKMQ (reference sequence). CDR3 sequence (DNA): TGTGCCAGCAGCTTAGGCCTCTTAAGTGGCTACACCTTC. Encoded protein: CASSLGLLSGYTF.

The gene calls are TRBV4-1 and TRBJ1-1; TRBD1 matches at 8 bases. Germline trimming cut 0 bases from V and 0 bases from J; bases unmatched to any gene: 3. Per the germline V gene, CDR1 is MGHRA and CDR2 is YSYEKL. The CDR3 loop spans 16 amino acids. The CDR3 sequence is CASSQEGTGMNTEAFF. The DNA for the CDR3 is TGCGCCAGCAGCCAAGAGGGGACAGGAATGAACACTGAAGCTTTCTTT.

V and J are TRBV28 and TRBJ2-7, with 10 bases aligning to TRBD2. The CDR3 is 13 residues long. CDR1 and CDR2 from the germline V gene are MDHEN and SYDVKM. Trimming took 9 bases from V and 4 from J; bases not matched to a gene: 6. CDR3 DNA: TGTGCCAGTCTAGAGCGGGGGGGGTACGAGCAGTACGTC. Its protein product is CASLERGGYEQYV.

The CDR3 nucleotides read TGTGCCAGCAGCTTGACAGGAGCAGCGGGGGCGCCGACCCAGTACTTC. Protein: CASSLTGAAGAPTQYF. This sequence joins TRBV7-9 and TRBJ2-5, with 8 positions matching TRBD2. V gave up 3 bases and J gave up 7 bases; unmatched junction bases: 13. The CDR3 runs to 16 residues. Germline V CDR1 and CDR2: SEHNR, FQNEAQ (reference sequence).

V gene TRBV25-1 combines with J gene TRBJ1-1; TRBD1 is a possible D gene (5 bases). CDR3 length equals 11 residues. Trimming shortened V by 10 bases and J by 7 bases, and 13 bases separated the two germline ends. Germline V gives CDR1 MGHDK, CDR2 SYGVNS. The chain's CDR3 is CATREGIEAFF. CDR3 DNA: TGTGCCACCCGCGAGGGGATTGAAGCTTTCTTT. The whole variable domain, filled in from reference TRBV25-1 and TRBJ1-1, reads EADIYQTPRYLVIGTGKKITLECSQTMGHDKMYWYQQDPGMELHLIHYSYGVNSTEKGDLSSESTVSRIRTEHFPLTLESARPSHTSQYLCATREGIEAFFGQGTRLTVV.

The rearrangement uses TRBV11-3 and TRBJ2-1; 9 nucleotides line up with TRBD1. The CDR3 runs to 16 residues. Looked up from germline, CDR1 is SGHNT and CDR2 is YENEEA. V gave up 4 bases and J gave up 2 bases; unmatched junction bases: 6. The CDR3 DNA reads TGTGCCAGCAGCTCTTCGGACAGGGGACCCTACAATGAGCAGTTCTTC. It yields the protein CASSSSDRGPYNEQFF.

A few counts support this clone. The sample contains more than one DNA sequence encoding this CDR3. The chain is built from TRBV6-1 and TRBJ2-3; D assignment may be TRBD1 or TRBD2 (6 bases each). This CDR3 is 16 amino acids long. Germline CDR1 is MNHNS and CDR2 is SASEGT. V gave up 2 bases and J gave up 4 bases, with 16 bases separating them. The CDR3 bases are TGTGCCAGCAGTGAACCCCCCGGGGGCCCCGCAGATACGCAGTATTTT. Protein sequence: CASSEPPGGPADTQYF.

The rearrangement links TRBV5-1 to TRBJ1-1; D not certain. Germline CDR1 is SGHRS and CDR2 is YFSETQ. The CDR3 covers 15 residues. Trimming stripped 0 bases from V and 0 bases from J, with 9 bases between. CDR3: CASSLASFMNTEAFF. CDR3 DNA: TGCGCCAGCAGCTTGGCTTCATTCATGAACACTGAAGCTTTCTTT.

The chain combines TRBV7-2 with TRBJ1-2; D possibly corresponds to TRBD1 (5 bases). Germline-derived CDR1 and CDR2 are SGHTA and FQGNSA. This CDR3 contains 16 residues. The V end lost 3 bases, the J end lost 4 bases, and 18 bases lay between the germline ends. The CDR3 DNA follows: TGTGCCAGCAGCTTCTATGCAGGGCAGGGATCCTATGGCTACACCTTC. Translating gives CASSFYAGQGSYGYTF.